Listed here are 10 T cell receptor beta chains from one sample, sequenced in a study of OX40 agonist ivuxolimab in advanced cancers. The assay was immunoSEQ multiplex PCR, and TCRdb's table has in-frame clones only and misses some. The sample has tens of thousands of clones; more than 80% are singletons. This sample comprised CD4+ or CD8+ T cells sorted from blood, obtained in a trial of the OX40 agonist ivuxolimab. The receptors stem from an adult with an advanced solid tumor such as melanoma, head and neck, liver or kidney cancer.

In DNA form, the CDR3 reads TGTGCCAGCAGCGCGGGCGGGGGCTCTGGGGCCAACGTCCTGACTTTC. Translated, it gives CASSAGGGSGANVLTF. This chain joins TRBV5-4 and TRBJ2-6, with TRBD2 matching over 7 bases. V was pared by 4 bases and J by 0 bases, with 4 bases of the junction left unmatched. This CDR3 spans 16 amino acids. CDR1 and CDR2 from the germline V gene are SGHNT and YYREEE (reference sequence).

The count of this clone is one. The chain combines TRBV7-2 with TRBJ1-2; tentatively, D is TRBD1 (5 bases). From germline, CDR1 is SGHTA and CDR2 FQGNSA. Trimming took off 5 bases at V and 4 bases at J, with 14 bases between the two ends. The CDR3 is 14 residues long. CDR3 sequence: CASSLNRDSYGYTF. CDR3 coding DNA: TGTGCCAGCAGCCTTAATAGGGACTCCTATGGCTACACCTTC.

The V and J genes are TRBV5-1 and TRBJ1-2; 9 bases agree with TRBD1. CDR1 is SGHRS and CDR2 is YFSETQ in the germline V gene. There are 16 residues in the CDR3. Losses at the gene ends were 0 bases for V and 5 bases for J; bases not matched to a gene: 8. DNA for the CDR3: TGCGCCAGCAGCTTGGAGGGACAGGGCTGGGAATATGGCTACACCTTC. It yields the protein CASSLEGQGWEYGYTF.

V usage is TRBV9 and J usage is TRBJ1-2; D gene ambiguous. V dropped 3 bases and J dropped 8 bases, with 14 bases sitting between them. The CDR3 runs 13 residues. Germline V gene data show CDR1 as SGDLS and CDR2 as YYNGEE. The CDR3 DNA is TGTGCCAGCAGCGAGACCTCAACGAGGGGCTACACCTTC. Amino acids: CASSETSTRGYTF.

The chain employs TRBV11-2 and TRBJ2-5; possible D gene TRBD2, 6 bases. Germline V gene data show CDR1 as SGHAT and CDR2 as FQNNGV. The CDR3 totals 16 residues. With 5 bases removed from V and 0 bases from J, the gap between germline ends came to 16 bases. This CDR3 is CASSGGVGRNQETQYF. For the CDR3, the DNA is TGTGCCAGCAGCGGAGGGGTGGGACGGAACCAAGAGACCCAGTACTTC. The variable domain in full, with the rest retrieved from reference TRBV11-2 and TRBJ2-5, is EAGVAQSPRYKIIEKRQSVAFWCNPISGHATLYWYQQILGQGPKLLIQFQNNGVVDDSQLPKDRFSAERLKGVDSTLKIQPAKLEDSAVYLCASSGGVGRNQETQYFGPGTRLLVL.

The rearrangement links TRBV4-3 to TRBJ2-1; no reliable D call. With 3 bases removed from V and 5 bases from J, the gap between germline ends came to 14 bases. The CDR3 is made up of 15 amino acids. Germline V gene data show CDR1 as LGHNA and CDR2 as YSLEER. CDR3 nucleotide sequence: TGCGCCAGCAGCCACTCCAGACTCGTCGACAATGAGCAGTTCTTC. It yields the protein CASSHSRLVDNEQFF.

The V and J genes are TRBV5-1 and TRBJ1-6; D is perhaps TRBD1 (5 bases). This CDR3 has 17 residues. With 4 bases removed from V and 0 bases from J, the gap between germline ends came to 14 bases. Germline V gene data show CDR1 as SGHRS and CDR2 as YFSETQ. CDR3 in DNA: TGCGCCAGCAGCCACACGGGGCAAGTCTCCTATAATTCACCCCTCCACTTT. Amino acid sequence: CASSHTGQVSYNSPLHF. The whole variable domain, filled in from reference TRBV5-1 and TRBJ1-6, reads KAGVTQTPRYLIKTRGQQVTLSCSPISGHRSVSWYQQTPGQGLQFLFEYFSETQRNKGNFPGRFSGRQFSNSRSEMNVSTLELGDSALYLCASSHTGQVSYNSPLHFGNGTRLTVT.

This clone was detected only a few times. V is TRBV14 and J is TRBJ1-6; D gene ambiguous. The CDR3 is 14 residues long. Germline V gene lookup returns CDR1 SGHDN and CDR2 FVKESK. Trimming left V 4 bases short and J 9 bases short, with 13 bases between. CDR3 sequence: CASSLGLSVSPLHF. CDR3 nucleotide sequence: TGTGCCAGCAGCCTCGGATTGAGTGTTTCACCCCTCCACTTT.

The V gene is TRBV28, the J gene TRBJ2-3; D is perhaps TRBD2 (7 bases). CDR1 and CDR2 (germline): MDHEN, SYDVKM. This CDR3 is built from 14 residues. V gave up 6 bases and J gave up 0 bases, with 10 bases separating them. CDR3 amino acids: CASRWGGSTDTQYF. CDR3 nucleotides: TGTGCCAGCAGATGGGGGGGCAGCACAGATACGCAGTATTTT.

The J gene is TRBJ1-1, the V gene TRBV6-1, with D possibly being TRBD1 (5 bases). Trimming removed 7 bases from V and 3 bases from J, with 15 bases in between. In germline, CDR1 is MNHNS, CDR2 SASEGT. This CDR3 spans 14 amino acids. CDR3 amino acids: CASTLSGGYTEAFF. The CDR3 nucleotides are TGTGCCAGCACCTTATCCGGGGGGTACACTGAAGCTTTCTTT.